The 16 T cell receptor beta chains below come from one sample, sequenced in a study of radiation and T cells in renal cell carcinoma. Clones were read by immunoSEQ multiplex PCR, and TCRdb kept only the in-frame ones, dropping some. The sample includes some 30,000 clones, around 85% seen only once; the top ten take about 30%. Noted time point: blood 4 weeks post-SBRT, at nephrectomy. The treatment: 15 Gy SBRT to primary tumor, nephrectomy 4 weeks later. Sequencing was performed on blood, taken from a patient whose treatment included radiotherapy and nephrectomy. Every receptor here comes from a man between 60 and 70 years old with renal cell carcinoma.

The J gene is TRBJ2-7, the V gene TRBV7-2; the match to TRBD1 covers 7 bases. This CDR3 has 14 amino acids. V dropped 5 bases and J dropped 5; count of bases not matched to a gene: 9. Germline CDR1 reads SGHTA; CDR2 reads FQGNSA. The CDR3 nucleotides read TGTGCCAGCAGCCCCCTGACAGGGAGCAACGAGCAGTACTTC. As protein: CASSPLTGSNEQYF.

CDR3 bases: TGTGCTAGTGGTTTGTTTTCCAAAGGGACACTTAGTAATGGCTACACCTTC. Protein sequence: CASGLFSKGTLSNGYTF. The chain links TRBV12-5 to TRBJ1-2; D is perhaps TRBD1 (6 bases). There are 17 residues in the CDR3. The V and J ends lost 2 bases and 6 bases respectively, with 22 bases between them. Germline CDR1 and CDR2: LGHNT and FRNRAP.

This clone occurred once. The chain links TRBV4-1 to TRBJ2-3; the match to TRBD2 covers 14 bases. CDR3 length: 18 residues. CDR1 is MGHRA and CDR2 is YSYEKL in the germline V gene. V shed 5 bases, J shed 3 bases, and the junction held 10 bases outside the gene matches. The CDR3 DNA follows: TGCGCCAGCAGCGCGACTAGCGGGAGGGCCGTGAGAACAGATACGCAGTATTTT. Amino acids: CASSATSGRAVRTDTQYF.

The V call is TRBV2, the J call TRBJ2-5; 13 positions match TRBD2. Unmatched junction bases numbered 7, after V lost 7 bases and J lost 5 bases. Germline loops: CDR1 SNHLY, CDR2 FYNNEI. The CDR3 loop spans 15 amino acids. Here the CDR3 reads CASTGTSGTVETQYF. In DNA, the CDR3 is TGTGCCAGCACTGGGACTAGCGGGACGGTCGAGACCCAGTACTTC.

The V and J genes are TRBV10-3 and TRBJ2-7; D not resolved. Trimming stripped 2 bases from V and 3 bases from J, with 8 bases between. Germline-derived CDR1 and CDR2 are ENHRY and SYGVKD. CDR3 size: 13 residues. This chain's CDR3 is CAISEEWSYEQYF. CDR3 coding DNA: TGTGCCATCAGTGAGGAATGGAGCTACGAGCAGTACTTC.

The V and J genes are TRBV7-8 and TRBJ1-2; TRBD1 aligns across 7 bases. In germline, CDR1 is SGHVS, CDR2 FQNEAQ. Trimming at V came to 5 bases and at J to 5 bases, leaving 11 bases not matched to a gene. This CDR3 is built from 15 residues. The CDR3 sequence: CASSPHRDSVYGYTF. CDR3 in DNA: TGTGCCAGCAGCCCCCACCGGGACAGCGTATATGGCTACACCTTC.

This chain connects TRBV7-9 to TRBJ2-5, with TRBD2 matching 12 bases. This CDR3 region has 15 residues. The J segment lost 5 bases and the V segment lost 1 base, leaving 2 bases of the junction unmatched. The germline gives CDR1 SEHNR, CDR2 FQNEAQ (reference sequence). The CDR3: CASSLGLAGVETQYF. The CDR3 DNA follows: TGTGCCAGCAGCTTAGGACTAGCGGGAGTGGAGACCCAGTACTTC.

The chain has TRBV9 and TRBJ2-2; D is ambiguous. In germline, CDR1 is SGDLS, CDR2 YYNGEE. The CDR3 runs to 16 residues. With 6 bases removed from V and 0 bases from J, the gap between germline ends came to 15 bases. The CDR3 loop reads CASTPFIGSNTGELFF. In nucleotides, the CDR3 is TGTGCCAGCACGCCGTTTATCGGCTCGAACACCGGGGAGCTGTTTTTT.

V usage is TRBV7-2 and J usage is TRBJ2-3; TRBD2 aligns across 9 bases. After removal of 5 bases from V and 9 bases from J, the junction contained 6 bases not matched to a gene. Germline V CDR1 and CDR2: SGHTA, FQGNSA. CDR3 length: 13 amino acids. CDR3 sequence (DNA): TGTGCCAGCAGCCCTCTAGCGGGGATGACGCAGTATTTT. It translates to CASSPLAGMTQYF.

About this clone itself: The same CDR3 also results from other DNA sequences found in this sample. The gene calls are TRBV5-4 and TRBJ1-5, with D unresolved. CDR3 length: 12 residues. The V end was cut by 0 bases, the J end by 6 bases, with 4 bases between. Germline values: CDR1 SGHNT, CDR2 YYREEE (reference sequence). The CDR3 sequence: CASSLDSQPQHF. CDR3 bases: TGTGCCAGCAGCTTGGACAGTCAGCCCCAGCATTTT.

V usage is TRBV10-1 and J usage is TRBJ1-1, with D possibly TRBD1 on 6 matching bases. CDR3 size: 12 residues. Trimming left V 3 bases short and J 8 bases short, with 10 bases between. Germline values: CDR1 WNHNN, CDR2 SYGVQD (reference sequence). The DNA of the CDR3 is TGCGCCAGCAGTGAATCCGGGACAGAAGCTTTCTTT. Translated, it gives CASSESGTEAFF.

V usage is TRBV7-9 and J usage is TRBJ2-5; 11 nucleotides match TRBD2. Germline lookup yields CDR1 SEHNR and CDR2 FQNEAQ (reference sequence). The V and J ends lost 3 bases and 2 bases, in that order; junction bases with no gene match: 2. The CDR3 totals 15 residues. The CDR3, as DNA: TGTGCCAGCAGCTTTGGGACTAGCGGACAAGAGACCCAGTACTTC. Translation: CASSFGTSGQETQYF. The entire variable domain, with the rest obtained from reference TRBV7-9 and TRBJ2-5, is as follows: DTGVSQNPRHKITKRGQNVTFRCDPISEHNRLYWYRQTLGQGPEFLTYFQNEAQLEKSRLLSDRFSAERPKGSFSTLEIQRTEQGDSAMYLCASSFGTSGQETQYFGPGTRLLVL.

This chain joins TRBV7-2 and TRBJ1-1; tentative D call: TRBD1 (5 bases). The CDR3 contains 14 residues. Deletions cut 5 bases from V and 5 bases from J, with 15 bases between. Per germline, CDR1 SGHTA and CDR2 FQGNSA. The CDR3 DNA reads as TGTGCCAGCAGCCGGTTACCGGGGGAGACTGAAGCTTTCTTT. It specifies CASSRLPGETEAFF.

This chain joins TRBV6-6 and TRBJ1-5; D may be TRBD1 (5 bases). The length of the CDR3 is 13 residues. CDR1 and CDR2 (germline): MNHNY, SVGAGI (reference sequence). The ends were cut back, 5 bases at V and 4 bases at J, with 9 bases in the middle. Here the CDR3 DNA reads TGTGCCAGCAGTGATGGGGGAAATCAGCCCCAGCATTTT. It yields the protein CASSDGGNQPQHF.

The chain carries TRBV27 and TRBJ2-2, with D perhaps matching TRBD2 (7 bases). The CDR3 loop spans 15 amino acids. V shed 2 bases and J shed 6 bases, with 13 bases lying between them. Germline V gives CDR1 MNHEY, CDR2 SMNVEV (reference sequence). CDR3 residues: CASSLGGAGPGELFF. In DNA form, the CDR3 reads TGTGCCAGCAGTTTAGGGGGGGCGGGGCCCGGGGAGCTGTTTTTT.

The chain links TRBV30 to TRBJ2-3; D is unclear. The CDR3 runs to 12 residues. Germline V gives CDR1 GTSNPN, CDR2 SVGIG (reference sequence). The V gene lost 4 bases and the J gene lost 6 bases, with 11 bases spanning the gap. The CDR3, as DNA: TGTGCCTGGATGGTGCCCCCCGATACGCAGTATTTT. It encodes CAWMVPPDTQYF.